A single sample gave rise to the 31 T cell receptor beta chains below, sequenced in a study of blood T cell repertoires in COVID-19. Sequenced by immunoSEQ multiplex PCR; TCRdb stores in-frame clones only, minus some. This table holds about 140,000 clones, around 84% found once. Sequenced sample: peripheral blood. The source is a woman aged 60-75 years with acute or convalescent COVID-19.

The chain recombines TRBV7-8 with TRBJ2-3, with unresolved D. Trimming removed 7 bases from V and 5 bases from J, with 7 bases in between. CDR3 size: 11 residues. In germline, CDR1 is SGHVS, CDR2 FQNEAQ. This CDR3 reads CASTSGDTQYF. For the CDR3, the DNA is TGTGCCAGCACCTCCGGAGATACGCAGTATTTT.

The chain links TRBV19 to TRBJ1-2; 7 nucleotides line up with TRBD1. Germline V CDR1 and CDR2: LNHDA, SQIVND (reference sequence). The CDR3 extends over 17 amino acids. Unmatched junction bases numbered 10, after V lost 3 bases and J lost 0 bases. CDR3 bases: TGTGCCAGTAGTATTCGAGGGGGCGGCGCGTCTAACTATGGCTACACCTTC. Amino acids: CASSIRGGGASNYGYTF.

In this sample, this clone turned up once. This chain uses TRBV11-3 with TRBJ2-1, with 9 bases aligning to TRBD2. Per germline, CDR1 SGHNT and CDR2 YENEEA. The length of the CDR3 is 15 residues. V lost 5 bases and J lost 6; bases outside the gene matches: 8. CDR3 in DNA: TGTGCCAGCAGCCAGCGGGGGGACGTTTTCAATGAGCAGTTCTTC. Translation: CASSQRGDVFNEQFF.

This clone was seen a handful of times. V usage is TRBV19 and J usage is TRBJ1-5; 8 nucleotides line up with TRBD1. Germline V CDR1 and CDR2: LNHDA, SQIVND (reference sequence). This CDR3 has 18 amino acids. V shed 3 bases, J shed 3 bases, and the junction held 13 bases outside the gene matches. The CDR3 reads CASSIFLGQVGYNQPQHF. The CDR3 DNA sequence: TGTGCCAGTAGTATCTTTCTGGGACAGGTGGGTTACAATCAGCCCCAGCATTTT.

The chain has TRBV30 and TRBJ2-3; 10 nucleotides line up with TRBD1. J was trimmed by 1 base and V by 5 bases; bases with no gene match: 3. The CDR3 extends over 14 amino acids. Germline CDR1 is GTSNPN and CDR2 is SVGIG (reference sequence). The CDR3 is CAWGTGVGTDTQYF. The CDR3 region has the DNA TGTGCCTGGGGGACAGGGGTGGGCACAGATACGCAGTATTTT.

V is TRBV9 and J is TRBJ2-3, with 13 positions matching TRBD2. The V gene's germline CDR1 is SGDLS and CDR2 YYNGEE. The CDR3 is 17 residues long. J was trimmed by 1 base and V by 4 bases; bases with no gene match: 6. The DNA for the CDR3 is TGTGCCAGCAGCTCGGGACTAGCGGGGTGGGGCACAGATACGCAGTATTTT. Its protein product is CASSSGLAGWGTDTQYF.

The chain is built from TRBV6-6 and TRBJ2-7; tentative D call: TRBD1 (6 bases). The CDR3 loop spans 14 amino acids. CDR1 MNHNY and CDR2 SVGAGI come from the germline V gene (reference sequence). V dropped 4 bases and J dropped 3 bases, with 13 bases sitting between them. The CDR3 here is CASSSGQFGYEQYF. The CDR3 coding sequence is TGTGCCAGCAGTTCCGGACAGTTTGGCTACGAGCAGTACTTC.

The chain is built from TRBV24-1 and TRBJ2-2; possible D gene TRBD2, 6 bases. Germline V CDR1 and CDR2: KGHDR, SFDVKD. The CDR3 has 14 residues. Trimming cost V 8 bases and J 4 bases, with 13 bases left between them. CDR3 region: CATNTGVATGELFF. The CDR3 DNA reads TGTGCCACCAACACGGGGGTGGCCACCGGGGAGCTGTTTTTT.

V is TRBV5-4 and J is TRBJ1-4, with D unresolved. V lost 4 bases to trimming and J lost 8 bases, with 12 bases between them. This CDR3 spans 13 amino acids. From germline, CDR1 is SGHNT and CDR2 YYREEE (reference sequence). CDR3 nucleotides: TGTGCCAGCAGCGTAGAGCGGGGAGAAAAACTGTTTTTT. Translated, it gives CASSVERGEKLFF.

This clone appeared once. V is TRBV27 and J is TRBJ2-5; 7 nucleotides line up with TRBD1. This CDR3 has 16 amino acids. Per the germline V gene, CDR1 is MNHEY and CDR2 is SMNVEV (reference sequence). Germline trimming cut 5 bases from V and 1 base from J; bases unmatched to any gene: 10. The CDR3 reads CASSHRLGTVQETQYF. DNA for the CDR3: TGTGCCAGCAGTCACCGCCTCGGGACAGTCCAAGAGACCCAGTACTTC.

This chain links TRBV25-1 with TRBJ1-6, with D possibly matching TRBD1 (5 bases). The CDR3 runs 15 residues. The germline V and J ends were trimmed by 4 bases and 8 bases, with 15 bases remaining between them. The V gene's germline CDR1 is MGHDK and CDR2 SYGVNS. As DNA, the CDR3 is TGTGCCAGCAGTGGCGTAGGCAGGGCGGATTCACCCCTCCACTTT. Its protein product is CASSGVGRADSPLHF.

The CDR3 here is CASSIRTGSYEQYF. In DNA, the CDR3 is TGTGCCAGTAGTATACGGACAGGGTCCTACGAGCAGTACTTC. The V gene is TRBV19, the J gene TRBJ2-7; 8 bases are a match to TRBD1. Losses at the gene ends were 2 bases for V and 1 base for J; bases not matched to a gene: 1. This CDR3 has 14 amino acids. The germline gives CDR1 LNHDA, CDR2 SQIVND (reference sequence).

The V gene is TRBV7-8, the J gene TRBJ1-5; 10 nucleotides match TRBD1. V shed 4 bases and J 2 bases; nucleotides not matched to a gene: 8. CDR3 length: 17 amino acids. Germline V gene sequence: CDR1 SGHVS, CDR2 FQNEAQ. The CDR3 sequence is CASSSGQGFRGNQPQHF. CDR3 nucleotide sequence: TGTGCCAGCAGCTCGGGACAGGGGTTTAGGGGCAATCAGCCCCAGCATTTT.

This chain uses TRBV2 with TRBJ2-5; D may be TRBD1 (5 bases). Looked up from germline, CDR1 is SNHLY and CDR2 is FYNNEI. The germline V and J ends were trimmed by 11 bases and 1 base, with 14 bases remaining between them. This CDR3 has 13 residues. CDR3 in DNA: TGTGCCCTCAAGGTCCAGGGCCAAGAGACCCAGTACTTC. This sequence encodes CALKVQGQETQYF.

This sequence joins TRBV19 and TRBJ2-7; 10 bases fit TRBD1. V trimming: 5 bases; J trimming: 6 bases; junction bases outside the gene matches: 13. Germline V CDR1 and CDR2: LNHDA, SQIVND (reference sequence). The CDR3 contains 16 residues. The CDR3 here is CASSLTGTGDGPEQYF. The CDR3 DNA is TGTGCCAGTAGTCTGACCGGGACAGGGGATGGTCCCGAGCAGTACTTC.

This chain connects TRBV6-5 to TRBJ1-1; TRBD1 aligns across 10 bases. CDR1 MNHEY and CDR2 SVGAGI come from the germline V gene. The CDR3 is 15 amino acids. The V gene end was trimmed by 4 bases and the J gene end by 4 bases; junction bases not matched to a gene: 6. The DNA of the CDR3 is TGTGCCAGCAGTTCCAGGACAGGGGGGACCACTGAAGCTTTCTTT. Translated: CASSSRTGGTTEAFF.

The rearrangement uses TRBV4-3 and TRBJ2-1; the match to TRBD2 covers 12 bases. Trimming cost V 0 bases and J 3 bases; bases outside gene matches: 9. This CDR3 comprises 19 residues. Germline V gene lookup returns CDR1 LGHNA and CDR2 YSLEER. CDR3 sequence: CASSQDAASGGGSYNEQFF. The CDR3 DNA reads as TGCGCCAGCAGCCAAGATGCGGCTAGCGGGGGGGGTAGCTACAATGAGCAGTTCTTC.

The chain recombines TRBV9 with TRBJ1-3, with TRBD1 as a possible D gene (6 bases). The CDR3 length is 14 residues. The V end lost 3 bases, the J end lost 0 bases, and 7 bases lay between the germline ends. Germline V CDR1 and CDR2: SGDLS, YYNGEE. The chain's CDR3 is CASSEGVSGNTIYF. The CDR3 region has the DNA TGTGCCAGCAGCGAGGGGGTCTCTGGAAACACCATATATTTT.

DNA for the CDR3: TGCGCCAGCACCTTACGACAGGGGGTTAACTATGGCTACACCTTC. Its translation: CASTLRQGVNYGYTF. The V gene is TRBV5-1, the J gene TRBJ1-2; TRBD1 aligns across 9 bases. CDR1 and CDR2 (germline): SGHRS, YFSETQ. J gave up 1 base and V 6 bases, and 7 bases lay outside the gene matches. The CDR3 loop spans 15 amino acids.

The rearrangement links TRBV7-6 to TRBJ1-1; TRBD1 agrees at 8 bases. Per germline, CDR1 SGHVS and CDR2 FNYEAQ. The CDR3 has 16 amino acids. V gave up 3 bases and J gave up 0 bases; unmatched junction bases: 6. The CDR3 spells CASSLEQGGLNTEAFF. CDR3 bases: TGTGCCAGCAGCTTGGAACAGGGGGGATTGAACACTGAAGCTTTCTTT.

This chain links TRBV12-3 or TRBV12-4 with TRBJ2-5, with D uncertain. The CDR3 totals 13 residues. Trimming stripped 6 bases from V and 2 bases from J, with 10 bases between. The CDR3 nucleotides are TGTGCCAGCAGCACGGTCCCGCAAGAGACCCAGTACTTC. This sequence encodes CASSTVPQETQYF.

V gene TRBV9 combines with J gene TRBJ2-1, with 8 bases identical to TRBD2. CDR1 is SGDLS and CDR2 is YYNGEE in the germline V gene. This CDR3 spans 17 amino acids. Unmatched junction bases numbered 13, after V lost 0 bases and J lost 8 bases. CDR3 loop: CASSVAPRSGGTDEQFF. CDR3 bases: TGTGCCAGCAGCGTAGCCCCACGGAGCGGGGGTACCGATGAGCAGTTCTTC.

The V and J genes are TRBV19 and TRBJ2-5; D is possibly TRBD2 (5 bases). V dropped 5 bases and J dropped 1 base, with 29 bases sitting between them. The CDR3 consists of 20 residues. Germline lookup yields CDR1 LNHDA and CDR2 SQIVND (reference sequence). The CDR3 is CASSAKHRDYTGSAQETQYF. The CDR3 DNA sequence: TGTGCCAGTAGTGCGAAACACCGGGATTATACGGGCTCCGCCCAAGAGACCCAGTACTTC.

V usage is TRBV6-2 or TRBV6-3 and J usage is TRBJ1-2, with TRBD1 matching 7 bases. The germline V gene encodes CDR1 MNHEY and CDR2 SVGEGT. Unmatched junction bases numbered 9, after V lost 6 bases and J lost 8 bases. This CDR3 has 13 residues. CDR3 loop: CASSPSDRVGYTF. CDR3 bases: TGTGCCAGCAGCCCATCCGACAGGGTCGGCTACACCTTC.

The gene calls are TRBV24-1 and TRBJ1-2; D perhaps matches TRBD1 (5 bases). Germline V gene lookup returns CDR1 KGHDR and CDR2 SFDVKD. The CDR3 covers 13 residues. V was cut by 2 bases and J by 11 bases, with 14 bases left in between. The CDR3 here is CATSDWGLGGYTF. The DNA for the CDR3 is TGTGCCACCAGTGATTGGGGACTAGGCGGGTACACCTTC.

The chain couples TRBV6-1 to TRBJ2-7; D might be TRBD2 (6 bases). Germline V gene lookup returns CDR1 MNHNS and CDR2 SASEGT. The CDR3 sequence is 14 residues long. The V end lost 2 bases, the J end lost 2 bases, and 10 bases lay between the germline ends. CDR3 loop: CASSEWGVPYEQYF. The CDR3 nucleotides are TGTGCCAGCAGTGAATGGGGGGTTCCCTACGAGCAGTACTTC.

The gene calls are TRBV6-5 and TRBJ2-7, with 8 bases matching TRBD1. V lost 2 bases to trimming and J lost 6 bases; unmatched junction nucleotides: 12. The CDR3 contains 16 residues. Germline CDR1 MNHEY, CDR2 SVGAGI. CDR3 residues: CASSYALSDRASEQYF. In nucleotides, the CDR3 is TGTGCCAGCAGTTACGCTCTCTCGGACAGGGCCAGCGAGCAGTACTTC.

The CDR3 here is CASSPTGVGEKLFF. The DNA for the CDR3 is TGTGCCAGCAGCCCAACAGGGGTCGGCGAAAAACTGTTTTTT. The rearrangement uses TRBV6-1 and TRBJ1-4, with TRBD1 matching over 7 bases. Germline trimming cut 6 bases from V and 8 bases from J; bases unmatched to any gene: 9. CDR3 size: 14 residues. Germline loops: CDR1 MNHNS, CDR2 SASEGT.

The rearrangement joins TRBV10-3 to TRBJ1-1; maybe TRBD1 (6 bases). The CDR3 sequence is 14 residues long. V shed 0 bases and J shed 1 base, with 6 bases lying between them. Germline CDR1 reads ENHRY; CDR2 reads SYGVKD. In DNA, the CDR3 is TGTGCCATCAGTGAGTCGGGACAGAACACTGAAGCTTTCTTT. Its translation is CAISESGQNTEAFF.

The CDR3 nucleotides are TGTGCCAGCAGTGAAAGGCAGGGGGAATCCTCACCCCTCCACTTT. This gives the protein CASSERQGESSPLHF. The chain uses TRBV6-1 and TRBJ1-6; 7 positions agree with TRBD1. Germline assignment: CDR1 MNHNS and CDR2 SASEGT. Unmatched junction bases numbered 8, after V lost 2 bases and J lost 10 bases. This CDR3 spans 15 amino acids.

The chain carries TRBV5-4 and TRBJ2-7, with a tentative D call TRBD2 (5 bases). The CDR3 extends over 15 amino acids. The germline gives CDR1 SGHNT, CDR2 YYREEE (reference sequence). Trimming left V 4 bases short and J 5 bases short, with 19 bases between. As DNA, the CDR3 is TGTGCCAGCAGCCCACGGGGAGCTTGGGTCGACGAGCAGTACTTC. Amino acid sequence: CASSPRGAWVDEQYF.